This is a list of T cell receptor beta chains from one sample in a study of CD8 T cells in ankylosing spondylitis. TCRdb reanalysed the 5' RACE reads using MiXCR and keeps one entry per CDR3 protein. Of around 230,000 distinct CDR3 sequences listed, roughly 8.2% are singletons. The specimen sequenced was blood, either unsorted or a sorted T cell fraction (not recorded which). Receptors originate from a female donor with ankylosing spondylitis or in good health (not recorded which). Both conserved end residues are trimmed from each CDR3. The D gene is left open where the match is weak.

j_gene,d_gene,v_gene,CDR3aa
TRBJ2-4,NA,TRBV6-2/TRBV6-3,ACGKGTQTIQY
TRBJ1-1,NA,TRBV7-2,ASSWGGPRVNTEAF
TRBJ1-5,NA,TRBV15,AFLGEH
TRBJ2-1,TRBD2,TRBV5-6,ASRGTSGRAEV
TRBJ1-4,NA,TRBV12-3/TRBV12-4,ASSLGSSFEKLF
TRBJ2-1,NA,TRBV7-6,ASSSQTLTEQF
TRBJ1-2,TRBD1,TRBV24-1,ATSDVGTGSYGYT
TRBJ1-6,NA,TRBV20-1,SARPRGGYNSPLH
TRBJ2-1,NA,TRBV19,ASKPRARLGGEQF
TRBJ2-7,NA,TRBV6-1,ASSEAWRGLYEQY
TRBJ2-2,NA,TRBV4-3,ASSQEVVTNTGELF
TRBJ2-7,TRBD2,TRBV6-2/TRBV6-3,ASKAGLAGVYEQY
TRBJ1-2,TRBD1,TRBV29-1,SVVEQGVNSYT
TRBJ2-2,TRBD2,TRBV12-3/TRBV12-4,ASSALGGVTGELF
TRBJ2-5,NA,TRBV29-1,SVESTGWQETQY
TRBJ2-7,TRBD1,TRBV28,ASLQTGTPYEQY
TRBJ2-2,NA,TRBV20-1,SAWGLVNTGELF
TRBJ2-3,NA,TRBV6-5,ASSSTVTDTQY
TRBJ2-4,TRBD2,TRBV7-2,ASSSLGTSGYGNIQY
TRBJ2-4,TRBD1,TRBV4-1,ASSQEGGQGTSLAKNIQY
TRBJ2-1,TRBD2,TRBV20-1,SATAPGLAGFEQF
TRBJ2-3,NA,TRBV7-2,ASRPGGRDTQY
TRBJ2-7,TRBD1,TRBV5-6,ASSPGTGEPPYEQY
TRBJ1-4,TRBD1,TRBV19,ASSGTGTNEKLF
TRBJ2-2,NA,TRBV27,TFSLGEGGKLSTGELF
TRBJ2-7,NA,TRBV6-2/TRBV6-3,ASSYSKISYEQY
TRBJ2-3,TRBD2,TRBV20-1,SARKLAGEDTQY
TRBJ2-3,TRBD2,TRBV5-1,ASSFQREGRDTQY
TRBJ2-1,NA,TRBV4-1,ASSQELAASRNEQF
TRBJ2-5,NA,TRBV20-1,SAGRGGAETQY
TRBJ1-1,NA,TRBV19,ASSTDRMNTEAF
TRBJ2-2,NA,TRBV7-7,ASSQRGELF
TRBJ2-4,NA,TRBV28,ASSLGGVAKNIQY
TRBJ1-4,TRBD1,TRBV20-1,SARGWTGRKEKLF
TRBJ1-1,NA,TRBV29-1,SVDRGRANTEAF
TRBJ2-4,NA,TRBV6-1,ASRGGRGVVAKNIQY
TRBJ2-1,NA,TRBV4-3,ASSLGLVNEQF
TRBJ2-2,NA,TRBV2,ASSAALNTGELF
TRBJ1-1,NA,TRBV7-2,ASSFPAGTPNTEAF
TRBJ2-2,TRBD2,TRBV7-2,ASRKLAGATGELF
TRBJ1-5,NA,TRBV5-4,ASSFDVVGPQH